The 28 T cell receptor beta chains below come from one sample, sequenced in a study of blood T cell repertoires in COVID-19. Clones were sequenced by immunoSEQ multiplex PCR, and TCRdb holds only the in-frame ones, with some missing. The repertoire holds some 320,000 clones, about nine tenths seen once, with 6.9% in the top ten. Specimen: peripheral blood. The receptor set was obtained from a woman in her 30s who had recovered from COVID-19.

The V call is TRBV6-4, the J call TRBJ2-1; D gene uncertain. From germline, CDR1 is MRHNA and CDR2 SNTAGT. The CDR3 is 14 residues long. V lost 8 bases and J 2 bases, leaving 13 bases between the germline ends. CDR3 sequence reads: CASAPRSPYNEQFF. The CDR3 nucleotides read TGTGCCAGCGCCCCACGGAGTCCCTACAATGAGCAGTTCTTC.

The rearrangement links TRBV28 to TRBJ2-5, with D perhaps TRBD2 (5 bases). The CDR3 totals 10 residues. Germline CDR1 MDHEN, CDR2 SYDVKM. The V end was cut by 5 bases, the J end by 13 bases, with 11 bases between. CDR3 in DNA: TGTGCCAGCAGTCCAGAAAGCGGGTACTTC. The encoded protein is CASSPESGYF.

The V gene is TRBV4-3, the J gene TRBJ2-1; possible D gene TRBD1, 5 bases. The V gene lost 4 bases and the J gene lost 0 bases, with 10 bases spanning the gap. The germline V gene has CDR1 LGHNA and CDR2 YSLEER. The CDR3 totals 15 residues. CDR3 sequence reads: CASSPDSLSYNEQFF. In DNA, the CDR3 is TGCGCCAGCAGCCCCGACAGCCTCTCCTACAATGAGCAGTTCTTC.

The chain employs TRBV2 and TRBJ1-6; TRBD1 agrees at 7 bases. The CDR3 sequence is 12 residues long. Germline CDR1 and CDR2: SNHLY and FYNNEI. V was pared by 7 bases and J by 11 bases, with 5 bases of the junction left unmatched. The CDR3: CASIDRETPLHF. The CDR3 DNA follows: TGTGCCAGCATCGACAGGGAAACACCCCTCCACTTT.

The CDR3 here is CASSVDLRTGNTIYF. DNA for the CDR3: TGTGCCAGCAGCGTAGATCTCAGGACTGGAAACACCATATATTTT. The V call is TRBV9, the J call TRBJ1-3; D remains unclear. V gave up 0 bases and J gave up 2 bases, with 9 bases separating them. The germline V gene has CDR1 SGDLS and CDR2 YYNGEE. CDR3 size: 15 residues.

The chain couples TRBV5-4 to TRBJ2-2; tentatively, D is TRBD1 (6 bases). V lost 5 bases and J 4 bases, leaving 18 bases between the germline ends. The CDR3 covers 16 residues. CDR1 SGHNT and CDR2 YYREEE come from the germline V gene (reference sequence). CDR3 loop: CASREEPGAVTGELFF. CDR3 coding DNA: TGTGCCAGCAGGGAGGAGCCAGGGGCGGTCACCGGGGAGCTGTTTTTT.

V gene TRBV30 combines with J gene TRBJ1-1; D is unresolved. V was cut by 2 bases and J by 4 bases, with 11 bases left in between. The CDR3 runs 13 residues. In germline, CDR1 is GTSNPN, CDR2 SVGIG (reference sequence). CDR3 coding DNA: TGTGCCTGGAGTCGTGGACGGGGCACTGAAGCTTTCTTT. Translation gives CAWSRGRGTEAFF.

CDR3 in DNA: TGCGCCAGCAGCCTCCGTTCGGGTGGCTACACCTTC. Protein: CASSLRSGGYTF. The chain recombines TRBV5-1 with TRBJ1-2; D not certain. From germline, CDR1 is SGHRS and CDR2 YFSETQ. This CDR3 is 12 amino acids long. The V gene lost 4 bases and the J gene lost 7 bases, with 11 bases spanning the gap.

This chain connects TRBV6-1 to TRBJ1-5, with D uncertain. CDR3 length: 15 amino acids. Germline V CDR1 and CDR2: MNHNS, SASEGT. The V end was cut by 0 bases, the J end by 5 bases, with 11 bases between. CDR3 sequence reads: CASSEAIRGYQPQHF. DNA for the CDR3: TGTGCCAGCAGTGAAGCCATTCGGGGTTATCAGCCCCAGCATTTT.

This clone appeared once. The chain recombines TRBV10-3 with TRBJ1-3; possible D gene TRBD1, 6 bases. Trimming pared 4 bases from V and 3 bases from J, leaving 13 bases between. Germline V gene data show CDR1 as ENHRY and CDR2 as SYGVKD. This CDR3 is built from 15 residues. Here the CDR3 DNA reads TGTGCCATCAGTGCCGGGACAAGGGATGGAAACACCATATATTTT. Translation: CAISAGTRDGNTIYF.

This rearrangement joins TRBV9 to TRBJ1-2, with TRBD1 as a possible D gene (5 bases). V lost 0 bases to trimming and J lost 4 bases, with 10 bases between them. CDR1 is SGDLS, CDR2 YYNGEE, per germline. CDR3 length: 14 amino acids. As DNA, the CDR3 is TGTGCCAGCAGCGTAGAAACAGGCGTCTATGGCTACACCTTC. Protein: CASSVETGVYGYTF.

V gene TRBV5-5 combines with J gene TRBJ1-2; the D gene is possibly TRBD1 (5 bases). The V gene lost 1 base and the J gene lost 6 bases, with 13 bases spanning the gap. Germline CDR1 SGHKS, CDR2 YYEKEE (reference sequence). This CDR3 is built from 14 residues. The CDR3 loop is CASSLLPGRDGYTF. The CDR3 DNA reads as TGTGCCAGCAGCTTGTTACCAGGGAGGGATGGCTACACCTTC.

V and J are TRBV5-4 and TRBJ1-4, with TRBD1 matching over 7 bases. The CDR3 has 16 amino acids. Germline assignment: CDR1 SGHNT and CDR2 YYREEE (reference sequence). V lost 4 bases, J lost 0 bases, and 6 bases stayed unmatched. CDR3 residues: CASSRDSLATNEKLFF. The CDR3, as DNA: TGTGCCAGCAGCCGGGACAGCCTTGCAACTAATGAAAAACTGTTTTTT. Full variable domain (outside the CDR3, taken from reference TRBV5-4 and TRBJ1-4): ETGVTQSPTHLIKTRGQQVTLRCSSQSGHNTVSWYQQALGQGPQFIFQYYREEENGRGNFPPRFSGLQFPNYSSELNVNALELDDSALYLCASSRDSLATNEKLFFGSGTQLSVL.

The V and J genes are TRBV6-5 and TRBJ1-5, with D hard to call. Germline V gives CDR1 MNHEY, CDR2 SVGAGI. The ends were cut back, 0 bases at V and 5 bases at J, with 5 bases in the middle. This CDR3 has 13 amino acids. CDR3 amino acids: CASSYSRYQPQHF. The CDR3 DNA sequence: TGTGCCAGCAGTTACTCCCGGTATCAGCCCCAGCATTTT.

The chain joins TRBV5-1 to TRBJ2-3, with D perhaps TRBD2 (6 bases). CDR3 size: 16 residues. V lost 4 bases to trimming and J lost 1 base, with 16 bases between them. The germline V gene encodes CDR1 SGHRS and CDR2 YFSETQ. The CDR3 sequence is CASSILSGVGTDTQYF. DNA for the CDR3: TGCGCCAGCAGCATTTTATCGGGGGTGGGCACAGATACGCAGTATTTT.

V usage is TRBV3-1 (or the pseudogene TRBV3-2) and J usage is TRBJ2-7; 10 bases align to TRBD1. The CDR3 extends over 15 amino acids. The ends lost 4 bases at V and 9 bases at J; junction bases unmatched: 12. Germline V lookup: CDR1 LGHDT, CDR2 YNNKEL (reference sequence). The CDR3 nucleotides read TGTGCCAGCAGCCGTGGCTTCGGGACAGGGGAGGTGCAGTACTTC. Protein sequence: CASSRGFGTGEVQYF.

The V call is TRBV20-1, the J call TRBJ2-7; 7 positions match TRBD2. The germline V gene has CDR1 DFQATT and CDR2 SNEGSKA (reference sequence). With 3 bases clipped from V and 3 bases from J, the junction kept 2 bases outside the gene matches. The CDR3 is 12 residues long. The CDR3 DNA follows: TGCAGTGCTAGTCGGGGGGTCTACGAGCAGTACTTC. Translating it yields CSASRGVYEQYF.

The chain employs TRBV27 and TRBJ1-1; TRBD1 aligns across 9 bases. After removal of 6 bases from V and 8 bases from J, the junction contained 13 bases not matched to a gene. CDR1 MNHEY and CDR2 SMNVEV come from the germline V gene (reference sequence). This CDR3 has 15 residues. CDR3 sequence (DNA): TGTGCCAGCAGAATAACCGGGACAGGGACTTACGAAGCTTTCTTT. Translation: CASRITGTGTYEAFF.

CDR3 sequence reads: CASSPHPRDSGGDYEQYF. CDR3 DNA: TGTGCCAGCAGCCCTCACCCAAGAGATAGCGGGGGGGACTACGAGCAGTACTTC. The chain recombines TRBV9 with TRBJ2-7, with TRBD2 identical over 11 bases. CDR1 is SGDLS, CDR2 YYNGEE, per germline. The CDR3 is made up of 18 amino acids. With V trimmed by 4 bases and J by 3 bases, 15 bases remained unmatched.

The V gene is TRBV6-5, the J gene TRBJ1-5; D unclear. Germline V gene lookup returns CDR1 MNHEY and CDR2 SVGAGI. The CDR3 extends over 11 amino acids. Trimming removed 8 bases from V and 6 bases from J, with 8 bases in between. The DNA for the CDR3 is TGTGCCAGCGGGGAGGCTCAGCCCCAGCATTTT. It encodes CASGEAQPQHF.

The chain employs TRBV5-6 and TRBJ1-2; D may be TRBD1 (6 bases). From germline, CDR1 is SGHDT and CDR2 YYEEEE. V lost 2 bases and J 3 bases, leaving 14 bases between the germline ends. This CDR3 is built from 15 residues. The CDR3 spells CASSFQGLWDYGYTF. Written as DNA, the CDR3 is TGTGCCAGCAGCTTCCAGGGGCTATGGGACTATGGCTACACCTTC.

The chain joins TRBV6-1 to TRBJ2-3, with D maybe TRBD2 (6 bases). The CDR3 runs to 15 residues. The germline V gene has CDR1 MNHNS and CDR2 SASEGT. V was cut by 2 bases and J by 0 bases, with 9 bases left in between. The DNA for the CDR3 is TGTGCCAGCAGTGAATTAGCGGTTAGCACAGATACGCAGTATTTT. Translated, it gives CASSELAVSTDTQYF.

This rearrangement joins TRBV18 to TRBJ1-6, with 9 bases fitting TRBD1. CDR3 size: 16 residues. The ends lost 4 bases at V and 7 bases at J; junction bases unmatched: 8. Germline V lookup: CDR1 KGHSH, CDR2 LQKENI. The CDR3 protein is CASSRDRTGANSPLHF. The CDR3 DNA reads TGTGCCAGCTCACGAGACAGGACAGGGGCGAATTCACCCCTCCACTTT.

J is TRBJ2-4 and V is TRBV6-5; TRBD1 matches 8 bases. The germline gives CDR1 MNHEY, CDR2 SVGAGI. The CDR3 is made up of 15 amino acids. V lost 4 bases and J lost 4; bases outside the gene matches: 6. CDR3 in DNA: TGTGCCAGCAGTTCTAGGACAGGGACTAAAAACATTCAGTACTTC. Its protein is CASSSRTGTKNIQYF.

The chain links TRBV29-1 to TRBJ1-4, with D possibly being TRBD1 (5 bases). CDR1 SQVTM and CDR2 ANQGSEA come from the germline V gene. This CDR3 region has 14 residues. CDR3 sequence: CCVWKDSFNEKLFF. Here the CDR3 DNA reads TGCTGTGTTTGGAAAGACAGTTTTAATGAAAAACTGTTTTTT.

CDR3 residues: CASKIPAGNTIYF. The DNA of the CDR3 is TGTGCCAGCAAAATCCCAGCTGGAAACACCATATATTTT. This chain joins TRBV28 and TRBJ1-3; no clear D gene. V was trimmed by 7 bases and J by 2 bases, leaving 9 bases between them. The CDR3 totals 13 residues. CDR1 is MDHEN, CDR2 SYDVKM, per germline.

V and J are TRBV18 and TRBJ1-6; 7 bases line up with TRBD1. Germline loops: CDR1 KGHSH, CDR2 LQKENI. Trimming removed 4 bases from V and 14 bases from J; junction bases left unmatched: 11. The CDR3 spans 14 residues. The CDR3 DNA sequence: TGTGCCAGCTCACAGAACAGGGGCGAAGATTCCCTCCACTTT. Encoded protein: CASSQNRGEDSLHF.

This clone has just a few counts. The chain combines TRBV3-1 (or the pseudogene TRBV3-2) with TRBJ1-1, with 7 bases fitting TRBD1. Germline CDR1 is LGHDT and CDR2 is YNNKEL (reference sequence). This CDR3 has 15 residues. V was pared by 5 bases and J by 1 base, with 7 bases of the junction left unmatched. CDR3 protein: CASSKGTASNTEAFF. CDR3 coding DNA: TGTGCCAGCAGCAAAGGGACAGCCTCGAACACTGAAGCTTTCTTT.